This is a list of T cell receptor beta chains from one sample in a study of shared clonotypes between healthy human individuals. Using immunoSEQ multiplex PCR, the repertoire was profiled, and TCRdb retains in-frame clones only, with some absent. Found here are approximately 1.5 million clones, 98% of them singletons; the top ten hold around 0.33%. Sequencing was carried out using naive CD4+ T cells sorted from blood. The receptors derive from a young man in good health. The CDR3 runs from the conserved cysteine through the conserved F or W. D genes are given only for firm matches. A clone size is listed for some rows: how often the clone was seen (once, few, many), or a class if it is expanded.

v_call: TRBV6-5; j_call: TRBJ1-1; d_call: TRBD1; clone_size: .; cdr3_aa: CASSKTGVNTEAFF; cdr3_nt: TGTGCCAGCAGTAAGACAGGGGTGAACACTGAAGCTTTCTTT
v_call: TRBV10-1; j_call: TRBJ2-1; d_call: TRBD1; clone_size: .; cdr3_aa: CASRDRGGEQFF; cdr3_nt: TGCGCCAGCCGGGACAGGGGAGGGGAGCAGTTCTTC
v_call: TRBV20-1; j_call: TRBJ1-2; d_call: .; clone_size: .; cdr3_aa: CSARVTYGYTF; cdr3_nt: TGCAGTGCTAGAGTTACCTATGGCTACACCTTC
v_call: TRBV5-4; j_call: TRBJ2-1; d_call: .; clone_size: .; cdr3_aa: CASSLGRLSYNEQFF; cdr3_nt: TGTGCCAGCAGCTTGGGGAGGCTCTCCTACAATGAGCAGTTCTTC
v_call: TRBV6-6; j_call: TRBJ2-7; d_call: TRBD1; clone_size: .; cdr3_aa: CASSYPRQGIYEQYF; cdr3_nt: TGTGCCAGCAGTTACCCAAGACAGGGAATCTACGAGCAGTACTTC
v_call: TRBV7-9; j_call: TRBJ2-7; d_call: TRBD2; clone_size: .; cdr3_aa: CASSPRGVRDNEQYF; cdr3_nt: TGTGCCAGCAGTCCGCGGGGGGTACGGGATAACGAGCAGTACTTC
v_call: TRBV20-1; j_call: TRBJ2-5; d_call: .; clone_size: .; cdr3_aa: CSATPQETQYF; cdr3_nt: TGCAGTGCCACTCCTCAAGAGACCCAGTACTTC
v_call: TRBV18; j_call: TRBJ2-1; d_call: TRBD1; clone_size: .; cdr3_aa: CASSLGQGAGYNEQFF; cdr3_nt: TGTGCCAGCTCACTCGGACAGGGGGCGGGGTACAATGAGCAGTTCTTC
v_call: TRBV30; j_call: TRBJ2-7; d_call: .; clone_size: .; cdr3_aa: CAWSVHSPSYEQYF; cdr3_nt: TGTGCCTGGAGTGTACATAGCCCATCCTACGAGCAGTACTTC
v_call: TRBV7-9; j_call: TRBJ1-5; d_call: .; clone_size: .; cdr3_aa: CASSSQGNSNQPQHF; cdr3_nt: TGTGCCAGCAGCTCGCAGGGGAATAGCAATCAGCCCCAGCATTTT
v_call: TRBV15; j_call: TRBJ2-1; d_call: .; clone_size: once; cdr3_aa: CATSRDAPRGAGFYNEQFF; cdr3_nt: TGTGCCACCAGCAGAGATGCCCCTCGAGGGGCGGGCTTCTACAATGAGCAGTTCTTC
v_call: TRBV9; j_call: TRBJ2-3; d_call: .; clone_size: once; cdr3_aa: CASSSRGDTQYF; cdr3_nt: TGTGCCAGCAGTAGCAGGGGCGATACGCAGTATTTT
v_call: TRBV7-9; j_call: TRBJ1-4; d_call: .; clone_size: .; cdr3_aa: CASSSGREAATNEKLFF; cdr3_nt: TGTGCCAGCAGCTCGGGCAGAGAAGCCGCAACTAATGAAAAACTGTTTTTT
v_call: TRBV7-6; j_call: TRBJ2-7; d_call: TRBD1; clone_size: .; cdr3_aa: CASSLGVRGQGAGDEQYF; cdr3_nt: TGTGCCAGCAGCTTAGGAGTCCGGGGACAGGGGGCGGGAGACGAGCAGTACTTC
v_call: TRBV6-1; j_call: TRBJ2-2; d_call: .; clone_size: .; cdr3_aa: CASSELRYTGELFF; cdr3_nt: TGTGCCAGCAGTGAACTCAGGTACACCGGGGAGCTGTTTTTT
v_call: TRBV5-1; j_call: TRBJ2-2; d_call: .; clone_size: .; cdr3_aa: CASSLGPSGELFF; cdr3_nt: TGCGCCAGCAGCCTTGGACCCTCCGGGGAGCTGTTTTTT
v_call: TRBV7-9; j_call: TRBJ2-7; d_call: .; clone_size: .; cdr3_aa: CASSLVFDWIYEQYF; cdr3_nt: TGTGCCAGCAGCTTAGTTTTTGACTGGATCTACGAGCAGTACTTC
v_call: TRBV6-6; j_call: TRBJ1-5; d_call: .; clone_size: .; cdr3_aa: CASSYALGRDQPQHF; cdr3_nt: TGTGCCAGCAGTTACGCCCTCGGAAGGGATCAGCCCCAGCATTTT
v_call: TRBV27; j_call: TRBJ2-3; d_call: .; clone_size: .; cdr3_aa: CASSARDTRDTQYF; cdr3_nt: TGTGCCAGCAGTGCCCGGGACACCCGAGATACGCAGTATTTT
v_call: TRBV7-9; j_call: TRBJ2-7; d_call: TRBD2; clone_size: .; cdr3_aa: CASTQSGRYEQYF; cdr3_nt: TGTGCCAGCACCCAAAGCGGGAGATACGAGCAGTACTTC
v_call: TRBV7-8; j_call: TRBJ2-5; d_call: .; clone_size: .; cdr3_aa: CASSLASAETQYF; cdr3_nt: TGTGCCAGCAGCTTAGCTAGCGCAGAGACCCAGTACTTC
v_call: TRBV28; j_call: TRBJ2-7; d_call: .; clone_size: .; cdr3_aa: CASSSHYEQYF; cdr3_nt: TGTGCCAGCAGCAGCCACTACGAGCAGTACTTC
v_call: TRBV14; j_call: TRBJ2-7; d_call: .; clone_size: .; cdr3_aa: CASSRNALRGEQYF; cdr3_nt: TGTGCCAGCAGCCGGAACGCCTTGCGCGGCGAGCAGTACTTC
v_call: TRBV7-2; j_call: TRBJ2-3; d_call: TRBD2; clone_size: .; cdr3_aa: CASSSSGSGTDTQYF; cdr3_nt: TGTGCCAGCAGCTCGAGCGGGAGTGGCACAGATACGCAGTATTTT
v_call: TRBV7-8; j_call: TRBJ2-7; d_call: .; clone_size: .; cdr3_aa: CASSLGGSTYEQYF; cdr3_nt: TGTGCCAGCAGCTTAGGGGGTAGCACCTACGAGCAGTACTTC
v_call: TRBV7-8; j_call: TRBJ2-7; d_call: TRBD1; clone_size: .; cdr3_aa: CASSPRQGQYEQYF; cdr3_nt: TGTGCCAGCAGCCCGCGACAGGGCCAGTACGAGCAGTACTTC
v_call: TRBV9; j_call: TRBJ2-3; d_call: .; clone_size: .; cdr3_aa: CASSVLGARTDTQYF; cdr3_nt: TGTGCCAGCAGCGTACTTGGGGCCCGCACAGATACGCAGTATTTT
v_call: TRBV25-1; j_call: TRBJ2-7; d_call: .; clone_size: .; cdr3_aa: CASSEDRTGRDEQYF; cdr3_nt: TGTGCCAGCAGTGAGGACCGGACGGGTAGGGACGAGCAGTACTTC
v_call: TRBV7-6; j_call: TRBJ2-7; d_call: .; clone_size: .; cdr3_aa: CASSLKASGSYEQYF; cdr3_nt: TGTGCCAGCAGCTTAAAGGCTAGTGGGTCCTACGAGCAGTACTTC
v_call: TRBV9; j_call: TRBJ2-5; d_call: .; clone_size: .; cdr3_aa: CASSVGRLGPQETQYF; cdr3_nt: TGTGCCAGCAGCGTAGGCAGGCTGGGTCCTCAAGAGACCCAGTACTTC
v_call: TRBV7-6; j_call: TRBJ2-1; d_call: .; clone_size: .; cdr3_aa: CASSLTGSLYNEQFF; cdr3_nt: TGTGCCAGCAGCTTAACCGGGAGTCTCTACAATGAGCAGTTCTTC